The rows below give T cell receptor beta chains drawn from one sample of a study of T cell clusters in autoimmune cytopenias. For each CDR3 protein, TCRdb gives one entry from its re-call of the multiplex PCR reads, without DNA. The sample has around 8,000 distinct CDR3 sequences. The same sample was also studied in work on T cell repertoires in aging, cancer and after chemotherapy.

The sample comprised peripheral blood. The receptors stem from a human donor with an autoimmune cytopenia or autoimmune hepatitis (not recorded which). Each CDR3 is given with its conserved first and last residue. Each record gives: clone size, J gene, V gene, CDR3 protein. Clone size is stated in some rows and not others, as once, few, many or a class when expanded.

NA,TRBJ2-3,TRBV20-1,CSARPGFSRADTQYF
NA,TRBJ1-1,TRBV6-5,CASSYSTGGWTEAFF
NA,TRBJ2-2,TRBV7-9,CASSFPGHNTGELFF
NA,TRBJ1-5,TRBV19,CASSIPTNQPQHF
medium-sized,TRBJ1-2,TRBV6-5,CASSYGQDGYTF
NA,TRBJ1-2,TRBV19,CASSMKVGKDYGYTF
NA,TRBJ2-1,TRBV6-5,CASSYSPLAGLYNEQFF
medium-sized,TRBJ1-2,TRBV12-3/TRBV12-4,CASSLGVEGGYTF
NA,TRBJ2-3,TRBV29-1,CSVAPAGGTDTQYF
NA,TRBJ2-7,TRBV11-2,CASSPLHLYEQYF
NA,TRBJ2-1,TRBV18,CASSPWELDEQFF
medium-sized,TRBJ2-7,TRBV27,CASRRGQGMTYEQYF
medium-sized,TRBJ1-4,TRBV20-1,CSARPGQGVEKLFF
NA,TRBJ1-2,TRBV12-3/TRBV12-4,CASRNTDHYGYTF
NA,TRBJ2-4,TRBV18,CASSPMTVRQYF
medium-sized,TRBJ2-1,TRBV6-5,CASSYGRVGSDEQFF
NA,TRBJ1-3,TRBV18,CASSPNLYDGNTIYF
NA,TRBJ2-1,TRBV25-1,CASSDRGTSGNRGEQFF
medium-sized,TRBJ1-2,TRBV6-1,CASNRDPNPQGKGYTF
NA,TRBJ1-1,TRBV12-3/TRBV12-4,CASSKILGTEAFF
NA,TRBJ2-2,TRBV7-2,CASSFRSNTGELFF
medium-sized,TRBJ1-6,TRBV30,CAWSVGGGRSYNSPLHF
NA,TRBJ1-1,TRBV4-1,CASSRSIDTEAFF
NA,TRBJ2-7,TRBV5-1,CASSSDGRDGSYEQYF
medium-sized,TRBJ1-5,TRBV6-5,CASSYQGPNQPQHF
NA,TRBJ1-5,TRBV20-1,CSAKSGGMSNQPQHF
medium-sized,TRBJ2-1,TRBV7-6,CASSLAPQGAGNEQFF
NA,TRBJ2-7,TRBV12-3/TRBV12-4,CASSSDSYEQYF
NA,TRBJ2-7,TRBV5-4,CASSNRDYPYEQYF
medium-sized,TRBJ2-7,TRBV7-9,CASSRTGYEQYF
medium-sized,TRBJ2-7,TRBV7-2,CASSLGSDSYEQYF
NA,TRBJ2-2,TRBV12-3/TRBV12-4,CASSPDRADTGELFF
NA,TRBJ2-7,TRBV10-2,CASSDSPSGAYEQYF
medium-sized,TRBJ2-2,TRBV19,CASSIKVGMNGELFF
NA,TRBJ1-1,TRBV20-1,CSASLTGSNTEAFF
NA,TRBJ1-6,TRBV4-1,CASSQPGPNNSPLHF
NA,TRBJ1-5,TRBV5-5,CASSLGTQPQHF
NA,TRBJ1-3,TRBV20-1,CSASTDSGNTIYF
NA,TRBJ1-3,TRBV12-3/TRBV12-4,CASSLGGLQGSGNTIYF
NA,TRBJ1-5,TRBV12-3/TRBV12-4,CASSAGQGPDQPQHF